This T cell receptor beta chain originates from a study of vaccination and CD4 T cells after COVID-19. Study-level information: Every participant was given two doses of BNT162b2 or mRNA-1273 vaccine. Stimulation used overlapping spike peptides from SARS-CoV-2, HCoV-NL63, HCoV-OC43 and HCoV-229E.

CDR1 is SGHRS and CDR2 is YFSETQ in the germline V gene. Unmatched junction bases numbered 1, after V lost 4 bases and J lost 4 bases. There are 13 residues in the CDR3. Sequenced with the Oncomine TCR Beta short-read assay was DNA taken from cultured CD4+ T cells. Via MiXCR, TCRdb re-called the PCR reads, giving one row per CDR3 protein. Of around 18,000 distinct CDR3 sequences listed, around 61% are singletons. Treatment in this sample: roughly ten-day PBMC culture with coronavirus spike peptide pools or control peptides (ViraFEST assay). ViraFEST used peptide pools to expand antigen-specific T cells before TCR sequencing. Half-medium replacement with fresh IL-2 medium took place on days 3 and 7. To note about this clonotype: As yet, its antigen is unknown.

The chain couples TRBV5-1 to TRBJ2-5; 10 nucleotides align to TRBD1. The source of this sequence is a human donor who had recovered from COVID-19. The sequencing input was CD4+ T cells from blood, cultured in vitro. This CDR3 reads CASSRDRGETQYF. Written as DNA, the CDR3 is TGCGCCAGCAGCAGGGACAGGGGAGAGACCCAGTACTTC.